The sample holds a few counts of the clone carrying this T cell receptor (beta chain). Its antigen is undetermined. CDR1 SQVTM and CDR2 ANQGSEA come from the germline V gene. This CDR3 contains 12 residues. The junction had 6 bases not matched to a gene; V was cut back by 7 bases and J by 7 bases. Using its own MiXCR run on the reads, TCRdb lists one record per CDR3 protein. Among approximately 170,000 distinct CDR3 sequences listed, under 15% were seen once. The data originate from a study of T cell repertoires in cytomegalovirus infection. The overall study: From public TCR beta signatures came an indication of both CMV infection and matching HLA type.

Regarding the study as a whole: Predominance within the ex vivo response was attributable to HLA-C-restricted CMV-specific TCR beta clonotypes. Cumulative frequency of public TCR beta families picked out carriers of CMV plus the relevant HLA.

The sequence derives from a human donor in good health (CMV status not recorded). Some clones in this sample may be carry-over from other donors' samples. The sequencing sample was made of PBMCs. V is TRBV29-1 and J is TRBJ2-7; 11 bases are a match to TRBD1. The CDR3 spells CSAGQGAGEQYF. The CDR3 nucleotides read TGCAGCGCAGGACAGGGGGCGGGGGAGCAGTACTTC.